The subject of this entry is one TCR beta chain. The data belong to a study of blood T cell repertoires in COVID-19. At the level of the study: PBMCs, B-cell-depleted T cells, or T cells were the source of the cDNA or gDNA that made up the material.

In the original processing: Estimation of nucleated cell counts relied on the amplification of reference gene primers. Clones were read by immunoSEQ multiplex PCR, and TCRdb kept only the in-frame ones, dropping some. V and J calls and clone size are those listed in that table; D and trimming were worked out from the DNA. Of fewer than 150,000 clones listed, around 87% are singletons. The CDR3 is 15 residues long. Germline V gene data show CDR1 as SEHNR and CDR2 as FQNEAQ (reference sequence). The germline V and J ends were trimmed by 6 bases and 2 bases, with 13 bases remaining between them. The sequence was collected from an older woman with acute or convalescent COVID-19. Sequenced sample: peripheral blood. The rearrangement uses TRBV7-9 and TRBJ1-4, with D possibly being TRBD1 (6 bases). In DNA, the CDR3 is TGTGCCAGCAGGGAAGCGGGGGCGACTAATGAAAAACTGTTTTTT. Its translation: CASREAGATNEKLFF.